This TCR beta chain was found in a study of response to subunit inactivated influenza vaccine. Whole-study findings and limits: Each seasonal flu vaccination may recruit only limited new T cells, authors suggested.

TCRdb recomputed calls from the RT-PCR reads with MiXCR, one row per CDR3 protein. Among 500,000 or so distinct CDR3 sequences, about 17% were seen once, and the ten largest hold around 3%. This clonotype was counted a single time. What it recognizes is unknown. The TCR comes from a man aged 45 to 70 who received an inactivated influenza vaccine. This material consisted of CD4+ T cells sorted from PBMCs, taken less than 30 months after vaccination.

CDR3 nucleotides: TGCGCCAGCACTCCCCCTCGGAGGGGGCTAGATCAGCCCCAGCATTTT. Protein: CASTPPRRGLDQPQHF. This rearrangement joins TRBV23-1 to TRBJ1-5, with TRBD1 identical over 7 bases. TRBV23-1 is an ORF for which the function is uncertain. The CDR3 is made up of 16 amino acids. The V segment lost 7 bases and the J segment 5 bases; nucleotides outside the gene matches: 14.